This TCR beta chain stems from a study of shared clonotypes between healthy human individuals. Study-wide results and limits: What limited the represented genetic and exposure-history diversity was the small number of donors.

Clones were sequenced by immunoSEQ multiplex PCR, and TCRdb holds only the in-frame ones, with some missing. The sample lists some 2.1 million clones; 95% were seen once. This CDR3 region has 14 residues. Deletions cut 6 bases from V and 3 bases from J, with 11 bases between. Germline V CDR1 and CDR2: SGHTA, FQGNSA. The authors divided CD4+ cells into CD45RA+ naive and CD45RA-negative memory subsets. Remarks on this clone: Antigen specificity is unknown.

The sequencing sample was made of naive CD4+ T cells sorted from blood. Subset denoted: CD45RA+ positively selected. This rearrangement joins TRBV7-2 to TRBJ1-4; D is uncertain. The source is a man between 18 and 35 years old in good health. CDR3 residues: CASRSGLSNEKLFF. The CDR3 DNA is TGTGCCAGCAGATCGGGTTTGTCTAATGAAAAACTGTTTTTT. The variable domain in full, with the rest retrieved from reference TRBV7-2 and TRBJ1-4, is GAGVSQSPSNKVTEKGKDVELRCDPISGHTALYWYRQSLGQGLEFLIYFQGNSAPDKSGLPSDRFSAERTGGSVSTLTIQRTQQEDSAVYLCASRSGLSNEKLFFGSGTQLSVL.